A selection of T cell receptor beta chains follows, all from one sample in a study of ipilimumab plus nivolumab after autologous stem cell transplantation. TCRdb's copy holds only in-frame clones and misses some; the assay was immunoSEQ multiplex PCR. The data contain approximately 9,000 clones, roughly 71% of them singletons. Source: PBMCs, taken in a trial of ipilimumab plus nivolumab as post-transplant consolidation. Receptors originate from a female donor with multiple myeloma. Each CDR3 is given with its conserved first and last residue. The order of the fields is J gene, D gene, V gene, clone size, CDR3 protein, CDR3 DNA. The D gene is left open where the match is weak. Rows may omit the clone size; those that give it use once, few, many or a size class.

TRBJ2-6 NA TRBV4-3 NA CASSQEEAGSGANVLTF TGCGCCAGCAGCCAAGAAGAAGCCGGGTCCGGGGCCAACGTCCTGACTTTC
TRBJ1-2 TRBD1 TRBV19 NA CASRGTGDYGYTF TGTGCCAGTAGAGGGACAGGGGACTATGGCTACACCTTC
TRBJ1-1 NA TRBV27 few CASSYPAGEAFF TGTGCCAGCAGTTACCCGGCGGGTGAAGCTTTCTTT
TRBJ2-1 NA TRBV27 NA CASSLSGVGEQFF TGTGCCAGCAGTTTATCGGGAGTTGGGGAGCAGTTCTTC
TRBJ1-1 NA TRBV2 NA CASSGIRGGRVNTEAFF TGTGCCAGCAGTGGTATCAGGGGTGGACGTGTGAACACTGAAGCTTTCTTT
TRBJ1-3 TRBD1 TRBV7-2 NA CASSFLGTAGNTIYF TGTGCCAGCAGCTTCTTAGGGACAGCTGGAAACACCATATATTTT
TRBJ1-2 NA TRBV7-9 NA CASSLGRDPRYGYTF TGTGCCAGCAGCTTAGGCAGGGATCCCCGCTATGGCTACACCTTC
TRBJ1-4 NA TRBV14 NA CASSQWSGEKLFF TGTGCCAGCAGCCAATGGAGTGGCGAAAAACTGTTTTTT
TRBJ2-7 TRBD1 TRBV30 NA CAWGQGDWSYEQYF TGTGCCTGGGGACAGGGTGATTGGTCCTACGAGCAGTACTTC
TRBJ2-1 TRBD2 TRBV7-9 medium-sized CASSRGLAGGPGNEQFF TGTGCCAGCAGCCGTGGACTAGCGGGAGGGCCGGGCAATGAGCAGTTCTTC
TRBJ2-6 NA TRBV27 NA CASSLNRAGANVLTF TGTGCCAGCAGTTTAAACAGGGCTGGGGCCAACGTCCTGACTTTC
TRBJ2-3 NA TRBV19 few CASSMMGEDTQYF TGTGCCAGTAGTATGATGGGGGAGGATACGCAGTATTTT
TRBJ2-1 NA TRBV27 few CASSYPGGEQFF TGTGCCAGCAGTTATCCGGGCGGTGAGCAGTTCTTC
TRBJ1-6 NA TRBV6-4 NA CASSTDRNSPLHF TGTGCCAGCAGTACCGACAGAAATTCACCCCTCCACTTT
TRBJ2-7 NA TRBV6-4 NA CASSIPSGEQYF TGTGCCAGCAGTATCCCCTCAGGCGAGCAGTACTTC
TRBJ1-1 NA TRBV11-2 once CASSFSTGNTEAFF TGTGCCAGCAGCTTTTCGACGGGGAACACTGAAGCTTTCTTT
TRBJ2-7 TRBD1 TRBV6-8 NA CASSYAGTDYEQYF TGTGCCAGCAGTTACGCCGGGACAGACTACGAGCAGTACTTC
TRBJ2-1 NA TRBV10-3 once CATAQWDANNEQFF TGTGCCACCGCTCAATGGGACGCTAACAATGAGCAGTTCTTC
TRBJ1-5 NA TRBV27 few CASSFPQGPQHF TGTGCCAGCAGTTTCCCGCAAGGGCCCCAGCATTTT
TRBJ1-1 NA TRBV7-2 NA CASSREGSPGDTEAFF TGTGCCAGCAGCCGAGAGGGCAGCCCGGGGGATACTGAAGCTTTCTTT
TRBJ1-1 NA TRBV25-1 few CASISGTEAFF TGTGCCAGCATCAGTGGAACTGAAGCTTTCTTT
TRBJ2-2 NA TRBV9 medium-sized CASSVSRGPGELFF TGTGCCAGCAGCGTTAGCAGGGGCCCCGGGGAGCTGTTTTTT
TRBJ2-5 NA TRBV10-2 NA CASSAVDLRQETQYF TGCGCCAGCAGTGCGGTGGACCTCCGCCAAGAGACCCAGTACTTC
TRBJ2-7 NA TRBV27 medium-sized CASSFGWGSDEQYF TGTGCCAGCAGTTTCGGATGGGGGTCCGACGAGCAGTACTTC
TRBJ2-1 TRBD1 TRBV29-1 NA CSVGPGQGDYNEQFF TGCAGCGTGGGACCGGGACAGGGTGACTACAATGAGCAGTTCTTC
TRBJ2-1 NA TRBV15 NA CATSRDLPNEQFF TGTGCCACCAGCAGAGATCTTCCCAATGAGCAGTTCTTC
TRBJ2-5 NA TRBV28 NA CASSPLGRSEETQYF TGTGCCAGCAGCCCTTTGGGGCGCAGTGAAGAGACCCAGTACTTC
TRBJ1-5 NA TRBV6-4 few CASSELAGAMQPQHF TGTGCCAGCAGTGAATTAGCAGGGGCAATGCAGCCCCAGCATTTT
TRBJ2-1 NA TRBV5-3 NA CASSLGRGEGEQFF TGTGCCAGCAGCTTGGGGAGAGGGGAAGGGGAGCAGTTCTTC
TRBJ2-1 NA TRBV5-1 NA CASSLASSSSYNEQFF TGCGCCAGCAGCTTGGCCAGCAGCAGCTCCTACAATGAGCAGTTCTTC
TRBJ2-7 NA TRBV28 NA CASNAAGDEQYF TGTGCCAGCAATGCAGCCGGGGACGAGCAGTACTTC
TRBJ1-2 NA TRBV28 NA CASRGWGHGYTF TGTGCCAGCAGGGGCTGGGGGCATGGCTACACCTTC
TRBJ2-1 TRBD2 TRBV4-2 NA CASSQGTSGSNEQFF TGTGCCAGCAGCCAAGGGACTAGCGGGAGTAATGAGCAGTTCTTC
TRBJ1-2 NA TRBV2 NA CASSEPAGPNLGYTF TGTGCCAGCAGTGAGCCGGCAGGGCCTAATCTAGGCTACACCTTC
TRBJ1-4 NA TRBV18 few CASSSPSALPNEKLFF TGTGCCAGCTCATCGCCCAGCGCGTTACCTAATGAAAAACTGTTTTTT
TRBJ2-7 TRBD2 TRBV13 NA CASSSRTSGWDYEQYF TGTGCCAGCAGCTCCCGGACTAGCGGATGGGACTACGAGCAGTACTTC
TRBJ2-1 TRBD1 TRBV28 NA CASSLGGTGGWNEQFF TGTGCCAGCAGTTTAGGAGGGACAGGGGGATGGAATGAGCAGTTCTTC
TRBJ2-2 NA TRBV2 NA CASSEFPTRNRELFF TGTGCCAGCAGTGAATTCCCGACGAGGAACCGGGAGCTGTTTTTT
TRBJ2-6 NA TRBV15 NA CATSRDISGANVLTF TGTGCCACCAGCAGAGATATCTCTGGGGCCAACGTCCTGACTTTC
TRBJ2-2 NA TRBV9 NA CASSANTGELFF TGTGCCAGCAGCGCTAACACCGGGGAGCTGTTTTTT
TRBJ2-1 NA TRBV10-3 NA CAISESIWDTYNEQFF TGTGCCATCAGTGAGTCGATTTGGGACACCTACAATGAGCAGTTCTTC
TRBJ1-5 NA TRBV7-2 NA CASSQSNSNQPQHF TGTGCCAGCAGCCAAAGTAATAGCAATCAGCCCCAGCATTTT
TRBJ2-7 TRBD1 TRBV5-4 once CASSLDRGYYEQYF TGTGCCAGCAGCTTGGACAGGGGATACTACGAGCAGTACTTC
TRBJ2-1 TRBD2 TRBV5-1 NA CATGREPGLAGGEQFF TGCGCCACCGGCAGGGAACCGGGACTAGCGGGAGGCGAGCAGTTCTTC
TRBJ2-7 TRBD1 TRBV5-1 NA CASAVGTGGFHEQYF TGCGCCAGCGCCGTCGGGACAGGGGGCTTCCACGAGCAGTACTTC
TRBJ1-6 TRBD1 TRBV2 once CASTLGQKDSPLHF TGTGCCAGCACCCTGGGACAGAAGGATTCACCCCTCCACTTT
TRBJ1-1 NA TRBV29-1 medium-sized CSVVHSTNTEAFF TGCAGCGTTGTCCACAGTACGAACACTGAAGCTTTCTTT
TRBJ1-3 NA TRBV6-5 NA CASSGGPDSGNTIYF TGTGCCAGCAGTGGCGGACCGGACTCTGGAAACACCATATATTTT
TRBJ2-5 TRBD2 TRBV11-1 NA CASSPTSVAIETQYF TGTGCCAGCAGCCCGACTAGCGTCGCTATTGAGACCCAGTACTTC
TRBJ2-5 NA TRBV2 NA CASSPEGRRGQETQYF TGTGCCAGCAGCCCCGAGGGACGGAGGGGGCAAGAGACCCAGTACTTC
TRBJ2-2 TRBD1 TRBV27 NA CASRESGTANTGELFF TGTGCCAGCAGAGAATCCGGGACAGCGAACACCGGGGAGCTGTTTTTT
TRBJ2-3 TRBD2 TRBV7-1 NA CASSHARLAGYTDTQYF TGTGCCAGCAGCCACGCTCGGCTAGCGGGATACACAGATACGCAGTATTTT
TRBJ1-2 NA TRBV6-5 NA CASSYTAGSKSGYTF TGTGCCAGCAGTTACACGGCAGGGAGCAAGAGTGGCTACACCTTC
TRBJ1-5 NA TRBV18 NA CASSPLGAGQPQHF TGTGCCAGCTCACCCTTGGGGGCGGGTCAGCCCCAGCATTTT
TRBJ2-2 NA TRBV7-9 NA CAQDTGELFF TGTGCCCAAGACACCGGGGAGCTGTTTTTT